A selection of T cell receptor beta chains follows, all from one sample in a study of blood T cell repertoires in COVID-19. The assay was immunoSEQ multiplex PCR, and TCRdb's table has in-frame clones only and misses some. The data hold roughly 260,000 clones, with about 90% observed a single time. What was sequenced was PBMCs or T cells enriched from blood (not recorded which). The receptors originated from a woman under 30 who had recovered from COVID-19. CDR3s include the opening cysteine and the closing phenylalanine or tryptophan. Fields, in order: clone size, D gene, V gene, J gene, CDR3 DNA, CDR3 protein. D genes are given only for firm matches. Expanded clones get a size class; other rows say once, few or many, or leave the size out.

abundance: NA; d_gene: TRBD1; v_gene: TRBV5-1; j_gene: TRBJ2-1; CDR3nt: TGCGCCAGCAGCCACGGACAGGGAGATTATAGCCGGAATGAGCAGTTCTTC; CDR3aa: CASSHGQGDYSRNEQFF
abundance: NA; d_gene: TRBD1; v_gene: TRBV27; j_gene: TRBJ2-2; CDR3nt: TGTGCCAGCAGTTTCGGGTTTCACAGGGGCACCGGGGAGCTGTTTTTT; CDR3aa: CASSFGFHRGTGELFF
abundance: once; d_gene: TRBD1; v_gene: TRBV12-5; j_gene: TRBJ1-2; CDR3nt: TGTGCTAGTGCCCCGGGACAGGGGACGCGAATAGATGGCTACACCTTC; CDR3aa: CASAPGQGTRIDGYTF
abundance: NA; d_gene: TRBD2; v_gene: TRBV28; j_gene: TRBJ2-3; CDR3nt: TGTGCCAGCAGTTTAGCGGGAGTAGGAACAGATACGCAGTATTTT; CDR3aa: CASSLAGVGTDTQYF
abundance: NA; d_gene: TRBD1; v_gene: TRBV27; j_gene: TRBJ1-5; CDR3nt: TGTGCCAGCAGTTTGAGGACAGGGGGCGGGCAGCCCCAGCATTTT; CDR3aa: CASSLRTGGGQPQHF
abundance: few; d_gene: NA; v_gene: TRBV6-2/TRBV6-3; j_gene: TRBJ2-3; CDR3nt: TGTGCCAGCAGTCGGGACTATACGCAGTATTTT; CDR3aa: CASSRDYTQYF
abundance: few; d_gene: NA; v_gene: TRBV6-5; j_gene: TRBJ2-3; CDR3nt: TGTGCCAGCAGTTACTGGGGCATGACAGATACGCAGTATTTT; CDR3aa: CASSYWGMTDTQYF
abundance: NA; d_gene: NA; v_gene: TRBV3-1/TRBV3-2; j_gene: TRBJ1-1; CDR3nt: TGTGCCAGCAGCCAATCTACAGGGATTTATTCTGAAGCTTTCTTT; CDR3aa: CASSQSTGIYSEAFF
abundance: NA; d_gene: TRBD2; v_gene: TRBV5-1; j_gene: TRBJ2-2; CDR3nt: TGCGCCAGCAGCTCCCGACGCGGGGGGAACACCGGGGAGCTGTTTTTT; CDR3aa: CASSSRRGGNTGELFF
abundance: NA; d_gene: TRBD2; v_gene: TRBV4-1; j_gene: TRBJ2-7; CDR3nt: TGCGCCAGCAGCCTGCGCTCGGGGGCTAGCGGGAGCTACGAGCAGTACTTC; CDR3aa: CASSLRSGASGSYEQYF
abundance: NA; d_gene: NA; v_gene: TRBV4-1; j_gene: TRBJ1-2; CDR3nt: TGCGCCAGCAGTCCTAACAGGGAAACCTATGGCTACACCTTC; CDR3aa: CASSPNRETYGYTF
abundance: NA; d_gene: NA; v_gene: TRBV7-3; j_gene: TRBJ1-6; CDR3nt: TGTGCCAGCAGCTTAGGCAGGGCGAATTCACCCCTCCACTTT; CDR3aa: CASSLGRANSPLHF
abundance: NA; d_gene: NA; v_gene: TRBV2; j_gene: TRBJ1-4; CDR3nt: TGTGCCAGCAGTGAAGATGAGACAGCCCAAAAACTGTTTTTT; CDR3aa: CASSEDETAQKLFF
abundance: NA; d_gene: NA; v_gene: TRBV18; j_gene: TRBJ1-3; CDR3nt: TGTGCCAGCTCACCACCGATCTCCAGGGCCTCTGGAAACACCATATATTTT; CDR3aa: CASSPPISRASGNTIYF
abundance: NA; d_gene: NA; v_gene: TRBV20-1; j_gene: TRBJ2-1; CDR3nt: TGCAGTGCTAGGTCCGTCGGGGAGCAGTTCTTC; CDR3aa: CSARSVGEQFF
abundance: many; d_gene: NA; v_gene: TRBV6-2/TRBV6-3; j_gene: TRBJ1-6; CDR3nt: TGTGCCAGCAGCTTGCCGGAAGGGGGTTTCTCACCCCTCCACTTT; CDR3aa: CASSLPEGGFSPLHF
abundance: NA; d_gene: NA; v_gene: TRBV20-1; j_gene: TRBJ2-1; CDR3nt: TGCAGTGCTAGTATCCGGGGGGCCATAAATGAGCAGTTCTTC; CDR3aa: CSASIRGAINEQFF
abundance: NA; d_gene: TRBD1; v_gene: TRBV6-2/TRBV6-3; j_gene: TRBJ1-4; CDR3nt: TGTGCCAGCAGTTACCAGCGTGGGGGACAGGGGTATGAAAAACTGTTTTTT; CDR3aa: CASSYQRGGQGYEKLFF
abundance: NA; d_gene: TRBD1; v_gene: TRBV28; j_gene: TRBJ1-2; CDR3nt: TGTGCCAGCAGTGGGGGACAGGGAAAATATGGCTACACCTTC; CDR3aa: CASSGGQGKYGYTF
abundance: NA; d_gene: NA; v_gene: TRBV5-6; j_gene: TRBJ1-5; CDR3nt: TGTGCCAGCAGCTTCGCGGCAGGGTACAGCAATCAGCCCCAGCATTTT; CDR3aa: CASSFAAGYSNQPQHF
abundance: NA; d_gene: NA; v_gene: TRBV5-4; j_gene: TRBJ1-2; CDR3nt: TGTGCCACAGGGCCGGGTACCCATGGCTACACCTTC; CDR3aa: CATGPGTHGYTF
abundance: NA; d_gene: TRBD1; v_gene: TRBV5-5; j_gene: TRBJ1-2; CDR3nt: TGTGCCAGCAGCTTGTTAGGGGACAGGGATGGCTACACCTTC; CDR3aa: CASSLLGDRDGYTF
abundance: NA; d_gene: NA; v_gene: TRBV5-1; j_gene: TRBJ2-2; CDR3nt: TGCGCCAGCAGCTTATGGGACATCAACACCGGGGAGCTGTTTTTT; CDR3aa: CASSLWDINTGELFF
abundance: NA; d_gene: NA; v_gene: TRBV18; j_gene: TRBJ2-1; CDR3nt: TGTGCCAGCTCGCCTAATGCCGGGGGGCTGCAGTTCTTC; CDR3aa: CASSPNAGGLQFF
abundance: NA; d_gene: NA; v_gene: TRBV6-1; j_gene: TRBJ1-3; CDR3nt: TGTGCCAGCAGTGAAGTAGATCCCTCTGGAAACACCATATATTTT; CDR3aa: CASSEVDPSGNTIYF
abundance: once; d_gene: NA; v_gene: TRBV7-8; j_gene: TRBJ1-1; CDR3nt: TGTGCCAGCAGCTTAGGGACCGGACGGGGGACGGTAACTGAAGCTTTCTTT; CDR3aa: CASSLGTGRGTVTEAFF
abundance: few; d_gene: TRBD1; v_gene: TRBV19; j_gene: TRBJ1-4; CDR3nt: TGTGCCACGAGGACAGGGTCCGAGATGAGTGAAAAACTGTTTTTT; CDR3aa: CATRTGSEMSEKLFF
abundance: once; d_gene: TRBD2; v_gene: TRBV6-5; j_gene: TRBJ2-7; CDR3nt: TGTGCCACCGTTAGCGGGAGGCTTACCTACGAGCAGTACTTC; CDR3aa: CATVSGRLTYEQYF
abundance: NA; d_gene: NA; v_gene: TRBV6-2/TRBV6-3; j_gene: TRBJ2-5; CDR3nt: TGTGCCAGCAGTCCCCTCGCCCAACCGCCGGGACTGCCCCAAGAGACCCAGTACTTC; CDR3aa: CASSPLAQPPGLPQETQYF
abundance: NA; d_gene: TRBD1; v_gene: TRBV12-3/TRBV12-4; j_gene: TRBJ1-1; CDR3nt: TGTGCCAGCAGTTTTACAGGGGGAACTGAAGCTTTCTTT; CDR3aa: CASSFTGGTEAFF
abundance: NA; d_gene: TRBD2; v_gene: TRBV4-3; j_gene: TRBJ2-1; CDR3nt: TGCGCCAGCAGCCAGGGACTAGCGGGGGGGATTGAGCAGTTCTTC; CDR3aa: CASSQGLAGGIEQFF
abundance: NA; d_gene: NA; v_gene: TRBV28; j_gene: TRBJ1-4; CDR3nt: TGTGCCAGCAGAACTAAAGTACAGGGTCGTAAGGAAAAACTGTTTTTT; CDR3aa: CASRTKVQGRKEKLFF
abundance: few; d_gene: TRBD1; v_gene: TRBV29-1; j_gene: TRBJ1-1; CDR3nt: TGCAGCGTACAGGGGGTGGGAGGCACTGAAGCTTTCTTT; CDR3aa: CSVQGVGGTEAFF
abundance: NA; d_gene: TRBD2; v_gene: TRBV2; j_gene: TRBJ2-5; CDR3nt: TGTGCCAGCAATACTAGCGGGAAGGGAGAGACCCAGTACTTC; CDR3aa: CASNTSGKGETQYF
abundance: NA; d_gene: TRBD1; v_gene: TRBV5-1; j_gene: TRBJ1-1; CDR3nt: TGCGCCAGCAGCGCAGGACAGGATGGGGGGCTGAACACTGAAGCTTTCTTT; CDR3aa: CASSAGQDGGLNTEAFF
abundance: NA; d_gene: TRBD2; v_gene: TRBV4-3; j_gene: TRBJ2-1; CDR3nt: TGCGCCAGCAGCCAAGGGCCTAGCGGGGGGGCAAATGAGCAGTTCTTC; CDR3aa: CASSQGPSGGANEQFF
abundance: NA; d_gene: NA; v_gene: TRBV7-9; j_gene: TRBJ2-7; CDR3nt: TGTGCCAGCAGCTTAGAACGCCGGGACAAGGTCCCCTACGAGCAGTACTTC; CDR3aa: CASSLERRDKVPYEQYF
abundance: NA; d_gene: TRBD1; v_gene: TRBV7-9; j_gene: TRBJ2-1; CDR3nt: TGTGCCAGCAGCTCAGGGGGCAATGAGCAGTTCTTC; CDR3aa: CASSSGGNEQFF
abundance: NA; d_gene: NA; v_gene: TRBV9; j_gene: TRBJ2-5; CDR3nt: TGTGCCAGCAGCGTAGGGGCTACCGGGGTCGGGACCCAGTACTTC; CDR3aa: CASSVGATGVGTQYF
abundance: NA; d_gene: NA; v_gene: TRBV7-9; j_gene: TRBJ2-3; CDR3nt: TGTGCCAGCAGCCTATCCAGGGGTAGAACAGATACGCAGTATTTT; CDR3aa: CASSLSRGRTDTQYF
abundance: NA; d_gene: NA; v_gene: TRBV5-4; j_gene: TRBJ1-4; CDR3nt: TGTGCCAGCAGCCGACTGGGAGCTGGGGAAAAACTGTTTTTT; CDR3aa: CASSRLGAGEKLFF
abundance: NA; d_gene: NA; v_gene: TRBV5-4; j_gene: TRBJ1-3; CDR3nt: TGTGCCAGCAGCGCAGGGTCCCACAACCGTGGAAACACCATATATTTT; CDR3aa: CASSAGSHNRGNTIYF
abundance: once; d_gene: NA; v_gene: TRBV10-3; j_gene: TRBJ1-1; CDR3nt: TGTGCCATCAGTGAGTCAGGGGCGCGCGGGGGGATGAACACTGAAGCTTTCTTT; CDR3aa: CAISESGARGGMNTEAFF
abundance: NA; d_gene: NA; v_gene: TRBV28; j_gene: TRBJ1-3; CDR3nt: TGTGCCAGCAGTTCCGACGCCTCAGGGGGAAACACCATATATTTT; CDR3aa: CASSSDASGGNTIYF
abundance: few; d_gene: TRBD1; v_gene: TRBV11-3; j_gene: TRBJ2-5; CDR3nt: TGTGCCAGCCAACTTGGGGCAGGGGGCAATTCGGAGACCCAGTACTTC; CDR3aa: CASQLGAGGNSETQYF
abundance: NA; d_gene: TRBD2; v_gene: TRBV4-1; j_gene: TRBJ2-7; CDR3nt: TGCGCCAGCAGCCAAGGTAGCGGGAGCGATTACTACGAGCAGTACTTC; CDR3aa: CASSQGSGSDYYEQYF
abundance: NA; d_gene: TRBD1; v_gene: TRBV28; j_gene: TRBJ2-7; CDR3nt: TGTGCCAGCAGCTCCGGGACAGGGGTCTACGAGCAGTACTTC; CDR3aa: CASSSGTGVYEQYF
abundance: NA; d_gene: TRBD2; v_gene: TRBV19; j_gene: TRBJ2-1; CDR3nt: TGTGCCAGTAGTATCGGGACTAGCGGTTATTACAATGAGCAGTTCTTC; CDR3aa: CASSIGTSGYYNEQFF
abundance: NA; d_gene: NA; v_gene: TRBV11-3; j_gene: TRBJ2-7; CDR3nt: TGTGCCAGCAGCCAGAGATCGGGACACACCTACGAGCAGTACTTC; CDR3aa: CASSQRSGHTYEQYF
abundance: NA; d_gene: TRBD1; v_gene: TRBV5-5; j_gene: TRBJ2-1; CDR3nt: TGTGCCAGCAGCCATAGGGACAGGGGGGTCAATGAGCAGTTCTTC; CDR3aa: CASSHRDRGVNEQFF
abundance: NA; d_gene: TRBD1; v_gene: TRBV7-9; j_gene: TRBJ1-6; CDR3nt: TGTGCCAGCAGCTTGGCCGGACAGGATAATTCACCCCTCCACTTT; CDR3aa: CASSLAGQDNSPLHF
abundance: once; d_gene: TRBD1; v_gene: TRBV19; j_gene: TRBJ2-2; CDR3nt: TGTGCCAGTGGCCCCACGGGACAGGGGAACACCGGGGAGCTGTTTTTT; CDR3aa: CASGPTGQGNTGELFF
abundance: NA; d_gene: TRBD1; v_gene: TRBV2; j_gene: TRBJ1-5; CDR3nt: TGTGCCAGCACTGGGACAGGGGGGGGTAATAGCAATCAGCCCCAGCATTTT; CDR3aa: CASTGTGGGNSNQPQHF
abundance: once; d_gene: TRBD2; v_gene: TRBV5-5; j_gene: TRBJ2-2; CDR3nt: TGTGCCAGCAGCTTGCCCCCACTAGCGGGAGGGCGTGGCGGGGAGCTGTTTTTT; CDR3aa: CASSLPPLAGGRGGELFF
abundance: NA; d_gene: NA; v_gene: TRBV7-3; j_gene: TRBJ2-2; CDR3nt: TGTGCCAGCAGCCCCACAGGGAACACCGGGGAGCTGTTTTTT; CDR3aa: CASSPTGNTGELFF